One and the same sample provided the 5 T cell receptor beta chains below, sequenced in a study of T cells after yellow fever vaccination. MiXCR, run by TCRdb on the 5' RACE reads, gives a single entry per CDR3 protein. The data show some 110,000 distinct CDR3 sequences, with 8.4% seen just once and roughly 25% held by the top ten. The material was CD8+ T cells sorted from PBMCs, obtained 45 days after the yellow fever booster vaccination. The receptors here all came from a young man who received the YFV17D yellow fever vaccine.

In its sample, this clonotype was seen a few times. The chain joins TRBV14 to TRBJ2-1; D call uncertain. The V end was cut by 2 bases, the J end by 5 bases, with 7 bases between. Germline V CDR1 and CDR2: SGHDN, FVKESK. The CDR3 extends over 13 amino acids. CDR3 nucleotide sequence: TGTGCCAGCAGCCAATGGTTAGACAATGAGCAGTTCTTC. Translated: CASSQWLDNEQFF.

This sequence joins TRBV15 and TRBJ1-4, with D tentatively TRBD1 (6 bases). V shed 0 bases and J shed 8 bases, with 10 bases lying between them. Germline-derived CDR1 and CDR2 are LNHNV and YYDKDF (reference sequence). There are 14 residues in the CDR3. The CDR3 coding sequence is TGTGCCACCAGCAGAGATCCAGGGGCAGAAAAACTGTTTTTT. Protein product: CATSRDPGAEKLFF.

This clonotype has just a few counts. This chain connects TRBV5-4 to TRBJ2-4; 10 bases are a match to TRBD2. Germline values: CDR1 SGHNT, CDR2 YYREEE (reference sequence). Germline trimming cut 0 bases from V and 5 bases from J; bases unmatched to any gene: 17. CDR3 length: 20 amino acids. CDR3 nucleotides: TGTGCCAGCAGCTTGGACCCTGGTACGGCTAGCGGGAGTGGGCAAAACATTCAGTACTTC. Its protein is CASSLDPGTASGSGQNIQYF.

The chain couples TRBV29-1 to TRBJ2-1; D may be TRBD1 (5 bases). Between the trimmed V and J ends, which lost 3 bases and 8 bases, there was a span of 14 bases. The CDR3 contains 13 residues. Germline values: CDR1 SQVTM, CDR2 ANQGSEA. CDR3 residues: CSVETANRDEQFF. The DNA of the CDR3 is TGCAGCGTTGAGACAGCCAATAGGGATGAGCAGTTCTTC.

This clonotype was found many times. This chain uses TRBV6-5 with TRBJ2-7, with a possible D match to TRBD2 (6 bases). Trimming took 8 bases from V and 5 from J, leaving 16 bases between them. The CDR3 covers 13 residues. Germline CDR1 reads MNHEY; CDR2 reads SVGAGI. The CDR3 here is CASRGGWINEQYF. CDR3 DNA: TGTGCCAGCCGCGGAGGGTGGATCAACGAGCAGTACTTC.